This T cell receptor beta chain is from a study of T cell repertoires in cytomegalovirus infection (dated by TCRdb to about 2019). For context, the study as a whole: Donor HLA type was relevant to the analysis, as public TCR beta signatures indicated carriage of CMV infection together with the matching HLA type.

General study outcomes and caveats: Carriers of CMV infection plus the relevant HLA type were discriminated by the cumulative frequency of public TCR beta family members in the study cohort and in an independent roughly 350-donor cohort. The ex vivo response was dominated by HLA-C-restricted CMV-specific TCR beta clonotypes, which also provided the single most frequent clonotype in two of eight donors.

This clonotype was observed at least ten times. Its cognate antigen has yet to be identified. No qualities accompany the bases; no much larger clone lies one base away. Sequenced on an Illumina HiSeq 1500. TCRdb's own reprocessing of the public reads used fastp at Q25 and MiXCR and kept productive beta chains. Entries are consolidated by CDR3 protein sequence, retaining the most common genes and DNA. In this sample the table shows around 450,000 distinct CDR3 sequences, approximately 10% of which occur a single time. The ten largest clones capture roughly 10% of the sample. V ends up 8 bases short and J 8 bases short, with an unmatched junction base count of 11. From cysteine to phenylalanine, the CDR3 is 15 amino acids long. The DNA shown is the 45-base CDR3, in frame from base 1. The germline V gene supplies CDR1 SGHTA and CDR2 FQGNSA.

Material: PBMCs. The chain joins TRBV7-2 to TRBJ1-4, and 10 bases in between align with TRBD1. The TCR comes from a human donor in good health (CMV status not recorded). Some clones in this sample may be carry-over from other donors' samples. The DNA sequence follows: TGTGCCAGCCGATCGACCGGGACAGGGGACGAAAAACTGTTTTTT. The translation is CASRSTGTGDEKLFF.